This T cell receptor (beta chain) was observed in a study of patients and donors after allogeneic stem cell transplantation (TCRdb year 2020). Taken from cysteine to phenylalanine, the CDR3 has 10 residues. Only the CDR3 portion is preserved as DNA: 30 bases, with reading frame beginning at the first base. V loses 4 bases of germline sequence and J loses 8 bases, and the interval between the two ends is 8 bases. Reading the germline V gene gives CDR1 SQVTM and CDR2 ANQGSEA. Points on this clonotype: Its antigen remains unidentified. Base qualities are not at hand, and no much larger clone is one base apart.

Library generation was performed with RT-PCR. Instrument on record: NextSeq 550. Through fastp at Q25 and MiXCR, TCRdb rebuilt clones from the public reads, retaining in-frame beta chains. One record per CDR3 amino acid sequence lists the most common genes and DNA. The table for this sample lists 150,000 to 250,000 distinct CDR3 sequences; around two fifths of them were counted only once. The leading ten clones occupy approximately 30% of the sample. Rearrangement joined TRBV29-1 to TRBJ1-2, with a tentative D gene TRBD1 over 5 matching bases. This TCR was recovered from a human donor who was either an allogeneic HSCT recipient or a stem cell or donor lymphocyte infusion donor (not recorded which). It is not recorded whose cells these are; they may come from a transplant donor. The source material was blood, either unsorted or a sorted T cell fraction (not recorded which). The CDR3 sequence is CSVAGIGYTF. The nucleotide sequence is given as TGCAGCGTTGCAGGGATCGGCTACACCTTC.